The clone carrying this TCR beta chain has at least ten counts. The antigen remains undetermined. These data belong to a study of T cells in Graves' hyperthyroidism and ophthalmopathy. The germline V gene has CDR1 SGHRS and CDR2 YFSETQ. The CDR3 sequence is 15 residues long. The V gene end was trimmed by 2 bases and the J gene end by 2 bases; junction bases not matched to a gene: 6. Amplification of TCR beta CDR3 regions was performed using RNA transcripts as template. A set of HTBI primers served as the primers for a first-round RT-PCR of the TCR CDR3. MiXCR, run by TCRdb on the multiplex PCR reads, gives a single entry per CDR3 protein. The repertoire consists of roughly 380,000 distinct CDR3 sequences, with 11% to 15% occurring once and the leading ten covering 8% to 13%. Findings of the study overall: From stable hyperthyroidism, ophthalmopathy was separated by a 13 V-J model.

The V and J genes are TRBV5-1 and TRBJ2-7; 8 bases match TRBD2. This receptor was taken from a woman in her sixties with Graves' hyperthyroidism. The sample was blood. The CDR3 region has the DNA TGCGCCAGCAGCTTCTTAGCGGGAAGTACCTACGAGCAGTACTTC. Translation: CASSFLAGSTYEQYF.